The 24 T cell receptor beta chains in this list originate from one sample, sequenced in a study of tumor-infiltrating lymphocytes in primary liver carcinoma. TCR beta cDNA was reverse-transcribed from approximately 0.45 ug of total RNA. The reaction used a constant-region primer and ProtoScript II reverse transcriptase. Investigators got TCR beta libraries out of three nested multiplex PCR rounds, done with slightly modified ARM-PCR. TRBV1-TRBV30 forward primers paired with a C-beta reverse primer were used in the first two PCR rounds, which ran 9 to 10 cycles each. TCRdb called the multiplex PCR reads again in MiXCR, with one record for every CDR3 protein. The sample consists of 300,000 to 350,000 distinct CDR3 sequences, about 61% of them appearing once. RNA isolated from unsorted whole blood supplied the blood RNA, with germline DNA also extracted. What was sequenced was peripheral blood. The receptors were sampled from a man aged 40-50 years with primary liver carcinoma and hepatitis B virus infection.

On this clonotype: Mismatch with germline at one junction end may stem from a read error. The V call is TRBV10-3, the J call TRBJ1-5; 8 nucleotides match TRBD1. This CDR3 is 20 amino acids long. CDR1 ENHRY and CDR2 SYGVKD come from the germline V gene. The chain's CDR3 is CAIGQFTGTGSQNSSQPQHF. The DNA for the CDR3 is TGTGCCATCGGCCAATTTACCGGGACAGGTTCCCAAAATAGCAGTCAGCCCCAGCATTTT.

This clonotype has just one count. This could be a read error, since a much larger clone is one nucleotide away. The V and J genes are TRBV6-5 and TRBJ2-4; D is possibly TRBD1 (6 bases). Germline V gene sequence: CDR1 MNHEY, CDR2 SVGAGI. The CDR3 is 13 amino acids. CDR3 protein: CASREQGTNTQYF. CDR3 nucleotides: TGTGCCAGCAGGGAACAGGGTACTAACACTCAGTACTTC.

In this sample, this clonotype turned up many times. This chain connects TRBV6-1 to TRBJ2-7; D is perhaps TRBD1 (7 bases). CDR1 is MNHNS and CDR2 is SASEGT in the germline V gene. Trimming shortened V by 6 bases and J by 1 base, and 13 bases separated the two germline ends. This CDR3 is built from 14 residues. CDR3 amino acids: CASRPGGGSYEQYF. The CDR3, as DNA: TGTGCCAGCAGACCAGGGGGAGGTTCCTACGAGCAGTACTTC.

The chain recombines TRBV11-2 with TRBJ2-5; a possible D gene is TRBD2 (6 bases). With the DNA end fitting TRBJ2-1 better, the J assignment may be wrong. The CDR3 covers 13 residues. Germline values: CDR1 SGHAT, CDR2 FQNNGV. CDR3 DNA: TGTGCCAGCAGCTTCGGACTAACCAATGAGCAGTTCTTC. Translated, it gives CASSFGLTNEQFF.

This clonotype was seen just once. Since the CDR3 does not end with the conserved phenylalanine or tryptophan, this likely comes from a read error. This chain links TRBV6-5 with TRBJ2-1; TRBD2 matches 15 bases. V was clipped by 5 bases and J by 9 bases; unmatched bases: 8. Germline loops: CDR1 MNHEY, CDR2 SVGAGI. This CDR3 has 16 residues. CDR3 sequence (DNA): TGTGCCAGCAGTAGAGGACCGGGACTAGCGGGAGGTGAGCAGTTCTAC. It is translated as CASSRGPGLAGGEQFY.

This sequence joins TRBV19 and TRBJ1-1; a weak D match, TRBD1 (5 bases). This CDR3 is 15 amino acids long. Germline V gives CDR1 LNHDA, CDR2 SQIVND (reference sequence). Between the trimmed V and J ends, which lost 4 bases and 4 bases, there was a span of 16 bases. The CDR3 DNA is TGTGCCAGTAGTACCCGGGACGGCGGCTCCACTGAAGCTTTCTTT. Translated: CASSTRDGGSTEAFF.

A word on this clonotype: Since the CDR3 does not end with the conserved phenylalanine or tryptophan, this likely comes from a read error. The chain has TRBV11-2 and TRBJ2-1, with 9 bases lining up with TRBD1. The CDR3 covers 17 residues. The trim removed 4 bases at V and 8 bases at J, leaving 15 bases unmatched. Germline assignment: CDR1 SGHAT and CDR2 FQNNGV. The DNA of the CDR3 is TGTGCCAGCAGCTCTCTCATCCCGGGACAGGGTCTCGATGAGCAGTTCATC. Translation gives CASSSLIPGQGLDEQFI.

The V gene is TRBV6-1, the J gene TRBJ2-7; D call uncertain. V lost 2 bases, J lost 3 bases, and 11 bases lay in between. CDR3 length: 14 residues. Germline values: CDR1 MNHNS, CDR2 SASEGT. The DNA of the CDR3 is TGTGCCAGCAGTGAACCGCGTGGTGGCTACGAGCAGTACTTC. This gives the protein CASSEPRGGYEQYF.

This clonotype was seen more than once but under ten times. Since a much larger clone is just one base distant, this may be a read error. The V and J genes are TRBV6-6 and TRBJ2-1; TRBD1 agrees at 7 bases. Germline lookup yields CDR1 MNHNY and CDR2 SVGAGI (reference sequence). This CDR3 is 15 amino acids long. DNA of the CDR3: TGTGCCAGCAGTCCGACAGGGAGCTCCTACAATGTGCAGTTCTTC. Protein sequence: CASSPTGSSYNVQFF.

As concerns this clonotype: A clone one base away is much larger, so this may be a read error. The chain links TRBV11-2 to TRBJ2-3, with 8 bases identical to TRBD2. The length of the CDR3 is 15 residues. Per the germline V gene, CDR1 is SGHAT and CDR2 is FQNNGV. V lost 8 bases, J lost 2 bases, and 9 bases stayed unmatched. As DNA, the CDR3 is TGTGCCAGCGGCTCCAGCGGGAGAGTCACAGATACGCAGTATTTT. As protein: CASGSSGRVTDTQYF. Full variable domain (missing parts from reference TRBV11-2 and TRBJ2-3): EAGVAQSPRYKIIEKRQSVAFWCNPISGHATLYWYQQILGQGPKLLIQFQNNGVVDDSQLPKDRFSAERLKGVDSTLKIQPAKLEDSAVYLCASGSSGRVTDTQYFGPGTRLTVL.

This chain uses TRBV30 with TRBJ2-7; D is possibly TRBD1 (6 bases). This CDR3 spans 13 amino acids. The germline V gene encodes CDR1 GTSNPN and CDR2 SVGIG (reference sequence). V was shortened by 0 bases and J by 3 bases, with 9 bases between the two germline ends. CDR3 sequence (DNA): TGTGCCTGGAGTGTAGGGGGAAACTACGAGCAGTACTTC. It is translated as CAWSVGGNYEQYF.

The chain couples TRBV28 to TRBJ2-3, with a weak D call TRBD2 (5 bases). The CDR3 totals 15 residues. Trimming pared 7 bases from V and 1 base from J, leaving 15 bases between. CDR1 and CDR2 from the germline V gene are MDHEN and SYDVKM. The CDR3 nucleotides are TGTGCCAGCACGGCAGGAGGCTGGGGCACAGATACGCAGTATTTT. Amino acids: CASTAGGWGTDTQYF.

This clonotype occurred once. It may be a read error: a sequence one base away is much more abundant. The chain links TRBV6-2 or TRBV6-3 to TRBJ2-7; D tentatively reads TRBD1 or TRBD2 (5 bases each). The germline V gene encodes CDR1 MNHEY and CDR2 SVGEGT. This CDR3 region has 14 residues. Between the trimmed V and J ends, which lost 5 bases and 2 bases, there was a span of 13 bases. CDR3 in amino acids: CASSPRDGPYEQYF. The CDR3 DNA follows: TGTGCCAGCAGTCCTAGGGACGGACCCTACGAGCAGTACTTC.

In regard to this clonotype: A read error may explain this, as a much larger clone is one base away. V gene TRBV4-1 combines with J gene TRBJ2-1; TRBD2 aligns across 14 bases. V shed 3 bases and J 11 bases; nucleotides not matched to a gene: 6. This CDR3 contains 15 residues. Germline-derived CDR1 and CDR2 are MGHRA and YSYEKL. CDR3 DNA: TGCGCCAGCAGCCATCGGACTAGCGGGGGGAATAAGCAGTTCTTC. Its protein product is CASSHRTSGGNKQFF.

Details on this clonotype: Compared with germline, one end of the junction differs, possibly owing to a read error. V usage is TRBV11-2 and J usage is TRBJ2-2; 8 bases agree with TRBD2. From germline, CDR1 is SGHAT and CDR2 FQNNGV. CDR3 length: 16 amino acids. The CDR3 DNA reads TGTGCCAGTAAGCGAACTAGCGGAAGGAACACCCGGGAGCTGTTTTTT. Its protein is CASKRTSGRNTRELFF.

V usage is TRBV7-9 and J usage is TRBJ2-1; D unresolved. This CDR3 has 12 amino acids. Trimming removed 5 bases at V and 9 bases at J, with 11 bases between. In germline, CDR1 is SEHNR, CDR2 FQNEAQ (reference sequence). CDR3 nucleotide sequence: TGTGCCAGCAGCGGCAGGTTTGGTGAGCAGTTCTTC. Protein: CASSGRFGEQFF.

Here the CDR3 DNA reads TGTGCCATCACCCCTGGTGGGTTGAACTCCTACGAGCAGTACTTC. It encodes CAITPGGLNSYEQYF. V is TRBV10-3 and J is TRBJ2-7; D gene unclear. This CDR3 comprises 15 residues. Germline assignment: CDR1 ENHRY and CDR2 SYGVKD. V was clipped by 7 bases and J by 0 bases, with 16 bases between them.

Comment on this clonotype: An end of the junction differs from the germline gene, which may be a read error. CDR3: CASTISGGPNQPHHF. CDR3 in DNA: TGCGCCAGCACCATTTCAGGGGGCCCCAATCAGCCCCATCATTTT. The rearrangement links TRBV6-2 or TRBV6-3 to TRBJ1-5; 8 positions match TRBD1. CDR1 MNHEY and CDR2 SVGEGT come from the germline V gene. The CDR3 runs to 15 residues.

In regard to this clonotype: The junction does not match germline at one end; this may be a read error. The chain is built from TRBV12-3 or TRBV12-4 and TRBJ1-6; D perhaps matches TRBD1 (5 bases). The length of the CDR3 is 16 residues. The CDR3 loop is CVSSVRQGLYNSPLHF. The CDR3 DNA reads TGTGTCAGCAGTGTCAGGCAGGGACTATATAATTCACCCCTCCACTTT.

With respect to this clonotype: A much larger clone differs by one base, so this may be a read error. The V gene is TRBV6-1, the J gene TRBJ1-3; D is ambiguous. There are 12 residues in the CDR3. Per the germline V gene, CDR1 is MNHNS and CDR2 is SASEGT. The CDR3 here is CTSGSSGNTIYF. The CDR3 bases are TGTACCAGCGGGTCCTCTGGAAACACCATATATTTT.

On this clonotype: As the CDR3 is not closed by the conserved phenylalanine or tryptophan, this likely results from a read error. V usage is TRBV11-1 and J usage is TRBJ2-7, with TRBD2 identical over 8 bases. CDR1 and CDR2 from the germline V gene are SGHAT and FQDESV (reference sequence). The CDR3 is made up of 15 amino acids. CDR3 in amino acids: CASNLSSGQSYEQYI. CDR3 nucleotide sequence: TGTGCCAGCAACTTATCTAGCGGGCAGTCCTACGAGCAGTACATC.

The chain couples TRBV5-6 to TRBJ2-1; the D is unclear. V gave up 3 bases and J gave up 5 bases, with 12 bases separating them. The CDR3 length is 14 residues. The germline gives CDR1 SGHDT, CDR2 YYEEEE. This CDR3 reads CASSSNSPNNEQFF. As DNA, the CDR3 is TGTGCCAGCAGCTCGAACAGCCCGAACAATGAGCAGTTCTTC.

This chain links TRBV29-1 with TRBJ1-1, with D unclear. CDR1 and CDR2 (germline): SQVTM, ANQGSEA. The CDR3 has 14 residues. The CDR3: CSVSLRRMNTEAFF. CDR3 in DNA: TGCAGTGTCTCGTTGAGACGCATGAACACTGAAGCTTTCTTT.

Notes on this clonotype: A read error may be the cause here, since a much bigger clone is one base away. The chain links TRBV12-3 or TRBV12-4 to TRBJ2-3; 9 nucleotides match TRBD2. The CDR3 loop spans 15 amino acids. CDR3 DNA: TGTGTCAGCAGCAGGACTAGCGCCAACACAGATACGCAGTATTTT. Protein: CVSSRTSANTDTQYF.